A single sample gave rise to the 8 T cell receptor beta chains below, sequenced in a study of beta chain features in type 1 diabetes. Expressed TCRB transcripts were sequenced because the isolated RNA had all been reverse transcribed beforehand. Measured with immunoSEQ multiplex PCR; TCRdb has only the in-frame clones, and not every one. Of approximately 170,000 clones listed, roughly 60% were seen once; the top ten hold 0.08% to 0.09%. Their antigen targets remain unknown. Notes on the study in general: Among all four CD4+ subsets, Type 1 diabetes patients had TCRB CDR3s that were moderately but significantly shorter.

Material for sequencing was naive CD4+ T cells from blood. The receptors stem from a man aged 30 to 39 with type 1 diabetes.

V is TRBV4-3 and J is TRBJ1-6; no reliable D call. Trimming stripped 3 bases from V and 6 bases from J, with 9 bases between. The CDR3 is 14 residues long. CDR1 and CDR2 from the germline V gene are LGHNA and YSLEER. CDR3 amino acids: CASSQWRSNSPLHF. The CDR3 region has the DNA TGCGCCAGCAGCCAGTGGCGGAGTAATTCACCCCTCCACTTT.

The gene calls are TRBV28 and TRBJ1-2, with 7 bases matching TRBD1. In germline, CDR1 is MDHEN, CDR2 SYDVKM. V lost 6 bases, J lost 8 bases, and 9 bases stayed unmatched. This CDR3 has 13 residues. The CDR3 reads CASSPGTVGGYTF. The CDR3 nucleotides are TGTGCCAGCAGCCCCGGGACAGTCGGAGGCTACACCTTC.

This sequence joins TRBV25-1 and TRBJ2-7, with D maybe TRBD1 (6 bases). This CDR3 has 13 amino acids. The V gene lost 6 bases and the J gene lost 2 bases, with 11 bases spanning the gap. Germline V lookup: CDR1 MGHDK, CDR2 SYGVNS. The CDR3 region has the DNA TGTGCCAGCAGGAGACAGGTAACCTACGAGCAGTACTTC. Translation: CASRRQVTYEQYF.

As regards this clone: Other DNA variants within this sample encode the same CDR3. This chain connects TRBV7-2 to TRBJ2-7; possibly TRBD1 for D (6 bases). Germline V gene sequence: CDR1 SGHTA, CDR2 FQGNSA. The CDR3 runs 12 residues. Between the trimmed V and J ends, which lost 6 bases and 4 bases, there was a span of 10 bases. The CDR3 region is CASSLTGYEQYF. The CDR3 DNA follows: TGTGCCAGCAGTTTAACAGGGTACGAGCAGTACTTC.

This sequence joins TRBV20-1 and TRBJ1-2; no firm D call. This CDR3 region has 11 residues. Germline V gives CDR1 DFQATT, CDR2 SNEGSKA (reference sequence). Deletions cut 6 bases from V and 8 bases from J, with 13 bases between. CDR3 residues: CSAPERIGYTF. The DNA for the CDR3 is TGCAGTGCCCCTGAAAGGATCGGCTACACCTTC.

This clone has just one count. The gene calls are TRBV29-1 and TRBJ1-3; unclear D gene. CDR1 is SQVTM and CDR2 is ANQGSEA in the germline V gene. Trimming took 4 bases from V and 4 from J, leaving 14 bases between them. CDR3 length: 14 amino acids. CDR3 bases: TGCAGCGTTGGGGTAACAGAGTTGGGAAACACCATATATTTT. Protein: CSVGVTELGNTIYF.

The V gene is TRBV9, the J gene TRBJ2-7; 11 bases align to TRBD2. The CDR3 length is 14 residues. Trimming removed 4 bases from V and 2 bases from J; junction bases left unmatched: 2. Germline V lookup: CDR1 SGDLS, CDR2 YYNGEE. In DNA form, the CDR3 reads TGTGCCAGCAGCCGACTAGCGGGGACCTACGAGCAGTACTTC. Its protein is CASSRLAGTYEQYF.

In its sample, this clone was seen a few times. V usage is TRBV4-3 and J usage is TRBJ1-2, with D perhaps matching TRBD1 (6 bases). Germline V lookup: CDR1 LGHNA, CDR2 YSLEER. The V end lost 0 bases, the J end lost 3 bases, and 11 bases lay between the germline ends. The CDR3 is 15 residues long. As DNA, the CDR3 is TGCGCCAGCAGCCAAGATCTTTGGGGGCACTATGGCTACACCTTC. Protein product: CASSQDLWGHYGYTF.